This T cell receptor (beta chain) was captured in a study of CD8+CD57+ T cells in acquired aplastic anemia. For the study at large: The average for DNA from sorted CD4+ and CD8+ cells was about 3.3 ug. Notes on the study in general: CD8+ Simpson's diversity did not differ significantly between patients and controls. Patients shared twenty-nine CD8+ CDR3 sequences with controls.

The CDR3 loop spans 14 amino acids. Germline V gene lookup returns CDR1 LNHDA and CDR2 SQIVND (reference sequence). Trimming removed 7 bases at V and 4 bases at J, with 16 bases between. This clonotype has ten or more counts. Its specificity is not known. Individuals selected for sequencing had exhibited CD8+CD57+ cell expansion on flow cytometry. There were no patients without severe acquired aplastic anemia. It was genomic DNA that served as the template for profiling TCR beta VDJ and CDR3. TCRdb re-derived calls from the reads in MiXCR, one entry per CDR3 protein. The sample consists of around 120,000 distinct CDR3 sequences, about two fifths of them appearing once.

The receptor was isolated from a human donor with aplastic anemia. The specimen sequenced was sorted CD4+, CD8+, or CD8+CD57+ T cells (not recorded which) from PBMCs. The V and J genes are TRBV19 and TRBJ1-1, with a tentative D call TRBD1 (6 bases). CDR3: CASTIRGGGTEAFF. CDR3 bases: TGTGCCAGTACCATAAGGGGGGGGGGCACTGAAGCTTTCTTT.